One TCR beta chain is described in this entry. This CDR3 contains 17 residues. V gave up 5 bases and J gave up 11 bases; unmatched junction bases: 14. CDR1 and CDR2 from the germline V gene are SEHNR and FQNEAQ (reference sequence). These data belong to a study of response to subunit inactivated influenza vaccine. One entry per CDR3 protein, called by TCRdb with MiXCR from the RT-PCR reads. The sample holds under 800,000 distinct CDR3 sequences, roughly 13% seen once. This clonotype was obtained from a man between 50 and 59 years old who received an inactivated influenza vaccine. Sequences were derived from PBMCs from blood, sampled roughly 2 weeks before vaccination. This chain links TRBV7-9 with TRBJ2-1; 14 bases align to TRBD2. CDR3 in amino acids: CASSTPGLAGGQNQQFF. CDR3 nucleotide sequence: TGTGCCAGCAGCACCCCCGGACTAGCGGGGGGCCAGAATCAGCAGTTCTTC. Supplemented by reference TRBV7-9 and TRBJ2-1, the full variable domain reads DTGVSQNPRHKITKRGQNVTFRCDPISEHNRLYWYRQTLGQGPEFLTYFQNEAQLEKSRLLSDRFSAERPKGSFSTLEIQRTEQGDSAMYLCASSTPGLAGGQNQQFFGPGTRLTVL.